This T cell receptor beta chain emerged from a study of cytomegalovirus exposure and HLA in healthy donors. Study findings and constraints: A later analysis showed TCR association rates differing by HLA locus, peaking at DRB1 and lowest at HLA-C.

CDR1 is MNHNY, CDR2 SVGAGI, per germline (reference sequence). V was shortened by 6 bases and J by 5 bases, with 19 bases between the two germline ends. The CDR3 covers 16 residues. The PCR had 60 Vbeta and 13 Jbeta primers. Sequencing was performed with immunoSEQ multiplex PCR; in TCRdb, only in-frame clones are kept and a portion is missing. The sample carries about 170,000 clones, around three quarters recorded once. In the case of this clone: Its antigen is as yet unknown.

The specimen was PBMCs. The TCR was taken from a man in his forties in good health and CMV-seropositive. This rearrangement joins TRBV6-6 to TRBJ2-2; possibly TRBD2 for D (6 bases). The CDR3 loop reads CASSPLLGGRTGELFF. Written as DNA, the CDR3 is TGTGCCAGCAGCCCTCTCCTGGGGGGACGGACCGGGGAGCTGTTTTTT.